This entry lists 21 T cell receptor beta chains sequenced from one sample in a study of T cell repertoires in cytomegalovirus infection. TCRdb redid the calling of the reads with MiXCR, one entry per CDR3 protein. This table has fewer than 400,000 distinct CDR3 sequences, 15% to 20% appearing once. The specimen sequenced was PBMCs. The source of these receptors is a human donor in good health (CMV status not recorded). Some clones in this sample may be carry-over from other donors' samples.

The rearrangement links TRBV6-2 or TRBV6-3 to TRBJ2-1; possibly TRBD2 for D (6 bases). CDR1 and CDR2 from the germline V gene are MNHEY and SVGEGT. The CDR3 contains 14 residues. V shed 4 bases and J shed 6 bases, with 13 bases lying between them. CDR3 in amino acids: CASSSSAIINEQFF. The CDR3 nucleotides are TGTGCCAGCAGTTCTAGCGCAATAATCAATGAGCAGTTCTTC.

This clonotype was counted between two and nine times. The chain couples TRBV11-3 to TRBJ2-2; a possible D gene is TRBD2 (5 bases). This CDR3 spans 16 amino acids. V was cut by 1 base and J by 1 base, with 10 bases left in between. Germline CDR1 SGHNT, CDR2 YENEEA. CDR3 sequence: CASSLGGPRNTGELFF. The CDR3 nucleotides read TGTGCCAGCAGCTTAGGAGGGCCCAGGAACACCGGGGAGCTGTTTTTT.

A few counts support this clonotype. The chain recombines TRBV28 with TRBJ2-1; 8 bases line up with TRBD1. The CDR3 is 15 residues long. CDR1 is MDHEN, CDR2 SYDVKM, per germline. V dropped 5 bases and J dropped 0; count of bases not matched to a gene: 3. The CDR3 DNA reads as TGTGCCAGCAGTACAGGGGGGACCTCCTACAATGAGCAGTTCTTC. Protein: CASSTGGTSYNEQFF.

In this sample, this clonotype turned up many times. The rearrangement joins TRBV7-6 to TRBJ2-1; D possibly corresponds to TRBD2 (6 bases). The V end lost 0 bases, the J end lost 6 bases, and 9 bases lay between the germline ends. CDR3 length: 14 residues. Germline CDR1 is SGHVS and CDR2 is FNYEAQ. The CDR3 nucleotides are TGTGCCAGCAGCTTAGCGGTCGGGAGCAATGAGCAGTTCTTC. Translating it yields CASSLAVGSNEQFF.

The chain couples TRBV20-1 to TRBJ2-3, with 7 bases fitting TRBD2. The CDR3 contains 15 residues. V trimming: 6 bases; J trimming: 5 bases; junction bases outside the gene matches: 14. Per germline, CDR1 DFQATT and CDR2 SNEGSKA (reference sequence). The CDR3 region has the DNA TGCAGTGCGGTAGGGTTTGCGGGAGCCGTAGATACGCAGTATTTT. Its protein is CSAVGFAGAVDTQYF.

The chain recombines TRBV20-1 with TRBJ1-6, with a possible D match to TRBD1 (6 bases). The V end lost 3 bases, the J end lost 7 bases, and 10 bases lay between the germline ends. The length of the CDR3 is 13 residues. Germline CDR1 DFQATT, CDR2 SNEGSKA (reference sequence). The CDR3 coding sequence is TGCAGTGCTAGCCCGGGGGCGAATTCACCCCTCCACTTT. Protein sequence: CSASPGANSPLHF.

This clonotype was observed at least ten times. The chain employs TRBV7-2 and TRBJ2-1, with TRBD2 matching 11 bases. The germline CDR1 and CDR2 sequences are SGHTA and FQGNSA. J gave up 5 bases and V 2 bases, and 2 bases lay outside the gene matches. CDR3 size: 15 residues. CDR3 residues: CASSLISGRDNEQFF. The CDR3 region has the DNA TGTGCCAGCAGCTTAATTAGCGGGAGGGACAATGAGCAGTTCTTC.

This clonotype was counted at least ten times. The V and J genes are TRBV27 and TRBJ2-7; D is perhaps TRBD2 (6 bases). CDR1 MNHEY and CDR2 SMNVEV come from the germline V gene (reference sequence). This CDR3 is built from 12 residues. Trimming took off 3 bases at V and 6 bases at J, with 9 bases between the two ends. The CDR3 spells CASSFLGGEQYF. CDR3 nucleotide sequence: TGTGCCAGCAGTTTCCTGGGAGGCGAGCAGTACTTC.

The genes are TRBV5-6 and TRBJ1-3; the D is unclear. The CDR3 covers 16 residues. V was shortened by 2 bases and J by 0 bases, with 12 bases between the two germline ends. Germline loops: CDR1 SGHDT, CDR2 YYEEEE. CDR3 coding DNA: TGTGCCAGCAGCTTTATAAGTTCCTTCTCTGGAAACACCATATATTTT. Protein: CASSFISSFSGNTIYF.

This clonotype was counted many times. The J gene is TRBJ2-1, the V gene TRBV12-3 or TRBV12-4; 7 bases match TRBD2. CDR3 size: 13 residues. The V segment lost 8 bases and the J segment 2 bases; nucleotides outside the gene matches: 3. The CDR3 reads CASREVPYNEQFF. CDR3 nucleotide sequence: TGTGCCAGCCGGGAGGTCCCCTACAATGAGCAGTTCTTC.

This chain links TRBV4-1 with TRBJ2-3; D may be TRBD2 (5 bases). With 5 bases removed from V and 1 base from J, the gap between germline ends came to 16 bases. This CDR3 has 16 amino acids. Per germline, CDR1 MGHRA and CDR2 YSYEKL. The CDR3 spells CASSVRGLAGTDTQYF. The CDR3 DNA follows: TGCGCCAGCAGCGTCCGAGGCCTAGCCGGCACAGATACGCAGTATTTT.

The V and J genes are TRBV19 and TRBJ2-7; D is tentatively TRBD1 or TRBD2 (5 bases each). From germline, CDR1 is LNHDA and CDR2 SQIVND (reference sequence). V was trimmed by 8 bases and J by 3 bases, leaving 8 bases between them. The CDR3 spans 11 residues. CDR3 residues: CASGTDYEQYF. The CDR3 bases are TGTGCCAGTGGGACGGACTACGAGCAGTACTTC. Using reference TRBV19 and TRBJ2-7 for the parts outside the CDR3, the full variable domain is DGGITQSPKYLFRKEGQNVTLSCEQNLNHDAMYWYRQDPGQGLRLIYYSQIVNDFQKGDIAEGYSVSREKKESFPLTVTSAQKNPTAFYLCASGTDYEQYFGPGTRLTVT.

This chain joins TRBV5-1 and TRBJ1-1; 8 positions match TRBD1. This CDR3 comprises 14 residues. Per the germline V gene, CDR1 is SGHRS and CDR2 is YFSETQ. The V gene end was trimmed by 0 bases and the J gene end by 7 bases; junction bases not matched to a gene: 5. CDR3 DNA: TGCGCCAGCAGCTTGGAACCGGGACAGGTTGAAGCTTTCTTT. Its translation: CASSLEPGQVEAFF.

The V and J genes are TRBV14 and TRBJ2-1; D perhaps matches TRBD2 (5 bases). V lost 6 bases, J lost 8 bases, and 20 bases lay in between. Germline V CDR1 and CDR2: SGHDN, FVKESK. The CDR3 length is 15 residues. The CDR3 is CASSQNNGIGDEQFF. The CDR3, as DNA: TGTGCCAGCAGTCAGAACAACGGGATCGGCGATGAGCAGTTCTTC.

This clonotype was recorded at least ten times. The rearrangement links TRBV7-6 to TRBJ2-7; TRBD1 matches at 8 bases. V lost 1 base, J lost 7 bases, and 12 bases stayed unmatched. Germline V gene sequence: CDR1 SGHVS, CDR2 FNYEAQ. CDR3 size: 16 residues. CDR3 sequence: CASSLGVGQGAREQYF. In DNA form, the CDR3 reads TGTGCCAGCAGCTTAGGGGTCGGGCAGGGGGCGAGAGAGCAGTACTTC.

The chain uses TRBV4-1 and TRBJ2-7, with D tentatively TRBD2 (6 bases). Germline loops: CDR1 MGHRA, CDR2 YSYEKL. The V gene lost 0 bases and the J gene lost 9 bases, with 9 bases spanning the gap. CDR3 length: 12 amino acids. DNA for the CDR3: TGCGCCAGCAGCCAAGAGGGGGGAAGGCAGTACTTC. Amino acid sequence: CASSQEGGRQYF.

This clonotype has at least ten counts. V gene TRBV5-4 combines with J gene TRBJ1-1; D is uncertain. Germline CDR1 is SGHNT and CDR2 is YYREEE (reference sequence). The CDR3 is made up of 13 amino acids. Trimming left V 4 bases short and J 2 bases short, with 9 bases between. CDR3 amino acids: CASSVWTNTEAFF. CDR3 DNA sequence: TGTGCCAGCAGCGTGTGGACTAACACTGAAGCTTTCTTT.

This clonotype was seen many times. V gene TRBV12-3 or TRBV12-4 combines with J gene TRBJ1-2, with D unresolved. CDR3 size: 13 residues. The V end was cut by 6 bases, the J end by 3 bases, with 11 bases between. DNA of the CDR3: TGTGCCAGCAGCCCTTGGGCAGACTATGGCTACACCTTC. Its translation: CASSPWADYGYTF.

The J gene is TRBJ1-2, the V gene TRBV10-3; no clear D. Trimming removed 3 bases at V and 4 bases at J, with 12 bases between. Germline-derived CDR1 and CDR2 are ENHRY and SYGVKD. This CDR3 contains 14 residues. The CDR3 DNA reads TGTGCCATCAGTGAATGGAGAGCTGTCTATGGCTACACCTTC. Its translation is CAISEWRAVYGYTF.

This clonotype was counted a few times. The V gene is TRBV11-2, the J gene TRBJ2-2; the D is unclear. This CDR3 region has 13 residues. V lost 5 bases and J 4 bases, leaving 8 bases between the germline ends. The germline gives CDR1 SGHAT, CDR2 FQNNGV. CDR3 in DNA: TGTGCCAGCAGCGCTACCCTCACCGGGGAGCTGTTTTTT. It encodes CASSATLTGELFF.

This chain connects TRBV20-1 to TRBJ2-1, with 8 bases identical to TRBD2. V lost 3 bases, J lost 5 bases, and 6 bases stayed unmatched. The germline V gene encodes CDR1 DFQATT and CDR2 SNEGSKA (reference sequence). The CDR3 runs 14 residues. In nucleotides, the CDR3 is TGCAGTGCTAGTGCCGGGGGGGGAGACAATGAGCAGTTCTTC. Translated: CSASAGGGDNEQFF.